The 4 T cell receptor beta chains presented below share a single source sample, sequenced in a study of T-cell memory formation after mild COVID-19. TCRdb re-derived calls from the 5' RACE reads in MiXCR, one entry per CDR3 protein. This table has 350,000 to 550,000 distinct CDR3 sequences, over 15% appearing once. The sample was PBMCs or a T cell subset sorted from them (not recorded which). The receptors here all came from a man aged 18 to 29 who had mild COVID-19 (a few samples of this study predate the infection). Cell type and time point are not known.

In its sample, this clonotype was seen many times. The J gene is TRBJ2-3, the V gene TRBV7-9; D is unclear. The V gene's germline CDR1 is SEHNR and CDR2 FQNEAQ (reference sequence). The CDR3 totals 14 residues. Trimming left V 0 bases short and J 3 bases short, with 7 bases between. The CDR3 protein is CASSLALGTDTQYF. The CDR3 region has the DNA TGTGCCAGCAGCTTAGCCCTGGGTACAGATACGCAGTATTTT.

This clonotype came up a few times. The rearrangement links TRBV7-2 to TRBJ2-3; D gene unclear. The CDR3 consists of 15 residues. Germline V gene data show CDR1 as SGHTA and CDR2 as FQGNSA. The V end lost 8 bases, the J end lost 2 bases, and 17 bases lay between the germline ends. The CDR3 DNA reads as TGTGCCAGCGGCCTCCGGCCTGGGTACACAGATACGCAGTATTTT. Its protein is CASGLRPGYTDTQYF.

This clonotype was counted only a few times. The chain uses TRBV2 and TRBJ1-5, with D hard to call. Germline CDR1 reads SNHLY; CDR2 reads FYNNEI. V lost 4 bases and J lost 0, with 10 bases in between. The CDR3 covers 15 residues. CDR3 DNA: TGTGCCAGCAGTGGGAACTTTGGTAGCAATCAGCCCCAGCATTTT. This sequence encodes CASSGNFGSNQPQHF.

The chain uses TRBV5-1 and TRBJ1-6, with 9 bases matching TRBD1. Losses at the gene ends were 4 bases for V and 5 bases for J; bases not matched to a gene: 7. Looked up from germline, CDR1 is SGHRS and CDR2 is YFSETQ. The CDR3 extends over 16 amino acids. CDR3 protein: CASSGLGTGNNSPLHF. The CDR3 DNA reads TGCGCCAGCAGCGGGCTCGGGACAGGGAATAATTCACCCCTCCACTTT.